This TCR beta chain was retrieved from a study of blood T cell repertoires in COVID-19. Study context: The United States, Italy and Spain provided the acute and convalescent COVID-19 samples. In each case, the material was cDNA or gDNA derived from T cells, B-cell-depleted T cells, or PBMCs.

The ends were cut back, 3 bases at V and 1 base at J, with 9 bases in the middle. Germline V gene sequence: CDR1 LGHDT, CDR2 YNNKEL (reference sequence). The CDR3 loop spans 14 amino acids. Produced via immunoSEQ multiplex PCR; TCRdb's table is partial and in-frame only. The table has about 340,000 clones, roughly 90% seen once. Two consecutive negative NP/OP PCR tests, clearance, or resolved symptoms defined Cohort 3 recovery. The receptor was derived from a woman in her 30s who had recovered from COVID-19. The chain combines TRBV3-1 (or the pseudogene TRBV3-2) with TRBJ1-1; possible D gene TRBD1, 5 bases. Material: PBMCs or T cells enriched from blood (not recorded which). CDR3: CASSQFQGNTEAFF. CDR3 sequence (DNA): TGTGCCAGCAGCCAGTTCCAGGGGAACACTGAAGCTTTCTTT.